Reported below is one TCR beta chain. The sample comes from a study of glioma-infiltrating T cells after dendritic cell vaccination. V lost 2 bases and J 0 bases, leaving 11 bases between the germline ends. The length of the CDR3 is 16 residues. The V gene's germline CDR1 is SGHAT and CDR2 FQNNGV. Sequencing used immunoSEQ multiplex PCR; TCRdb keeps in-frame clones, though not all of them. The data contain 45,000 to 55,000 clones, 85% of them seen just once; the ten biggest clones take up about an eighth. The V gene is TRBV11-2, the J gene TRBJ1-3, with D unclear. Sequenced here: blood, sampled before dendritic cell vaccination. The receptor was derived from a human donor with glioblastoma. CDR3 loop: CASSLQLADSGNTIYF. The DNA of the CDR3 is TGTGCCAGCAGCTTACAGTTGGCGGACTCTGGAAACACCATATATTTT. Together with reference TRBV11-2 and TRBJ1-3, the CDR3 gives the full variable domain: EAGVAQSPRYKIIEKRQSVAFWCNPISGHATLYWYQQILGQGPKLLIQFQNNGVVDDSQLPKDRFSAERLKGVDSTLKIQPAKLEDSAVYLCASSLQLADSGNTIYFGEGSWLTVV.